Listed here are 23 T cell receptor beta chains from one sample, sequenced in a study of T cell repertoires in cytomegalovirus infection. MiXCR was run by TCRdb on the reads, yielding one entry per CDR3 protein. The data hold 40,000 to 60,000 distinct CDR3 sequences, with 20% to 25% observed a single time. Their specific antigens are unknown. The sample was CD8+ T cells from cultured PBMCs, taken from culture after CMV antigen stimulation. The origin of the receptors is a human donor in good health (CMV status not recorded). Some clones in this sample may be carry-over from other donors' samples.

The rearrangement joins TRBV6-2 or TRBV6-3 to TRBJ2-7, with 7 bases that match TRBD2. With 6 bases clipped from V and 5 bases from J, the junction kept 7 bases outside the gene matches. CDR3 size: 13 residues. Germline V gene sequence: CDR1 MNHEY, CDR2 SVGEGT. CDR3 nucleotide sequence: TGTGCCAGCAGCCGACTAGCCTCAAACGAGCAGTACTTC. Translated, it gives CASSRLASNEQYF.

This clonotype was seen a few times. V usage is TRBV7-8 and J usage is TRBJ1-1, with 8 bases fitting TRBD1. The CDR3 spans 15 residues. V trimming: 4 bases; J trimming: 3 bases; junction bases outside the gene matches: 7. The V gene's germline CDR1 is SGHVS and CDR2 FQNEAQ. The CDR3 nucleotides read TGTGCCAGCAGCTATCCAGGGGGCGCGGACACTGAAGCTTTCTTT. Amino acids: CASSYPGGADTEAFF. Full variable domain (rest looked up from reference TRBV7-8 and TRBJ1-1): GAGVSQSPRYKVAKRGQDVALRCDPISGHVSLFWYQQALGQGPEFLTYFQNEAQLDKSGLPSDRFFAERPEGSVSTLKIQRTQQEDSAVYLCASSYPGGADTEAFFGQGTRLTVV.

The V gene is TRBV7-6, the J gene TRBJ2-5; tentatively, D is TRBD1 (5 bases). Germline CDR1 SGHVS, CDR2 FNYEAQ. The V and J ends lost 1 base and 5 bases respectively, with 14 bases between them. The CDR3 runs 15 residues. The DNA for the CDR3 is TGTGCCAGCAGCTTAGTCGCCAGGGCGTCGGAGACCCAGTACTTC. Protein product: CASSLVARASETQYF.

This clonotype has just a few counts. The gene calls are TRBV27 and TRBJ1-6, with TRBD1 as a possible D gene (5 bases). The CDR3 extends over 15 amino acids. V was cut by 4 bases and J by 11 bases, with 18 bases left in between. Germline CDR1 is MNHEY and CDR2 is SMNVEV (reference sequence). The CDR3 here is CASSSRGSRNAPLHF. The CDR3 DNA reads TGTGCCAGCAGTTCAAGGGGCTCCCGAAACGCACCCCTCCACTTT.

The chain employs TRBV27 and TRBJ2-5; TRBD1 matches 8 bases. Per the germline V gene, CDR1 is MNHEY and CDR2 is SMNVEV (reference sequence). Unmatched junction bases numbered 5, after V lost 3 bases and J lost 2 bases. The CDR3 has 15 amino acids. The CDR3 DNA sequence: TGTGCCAGCAGTTTTTCGGGACAGGAACAAGAGACCCAGTACTTC. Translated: CASSFSGQEQETQYF.

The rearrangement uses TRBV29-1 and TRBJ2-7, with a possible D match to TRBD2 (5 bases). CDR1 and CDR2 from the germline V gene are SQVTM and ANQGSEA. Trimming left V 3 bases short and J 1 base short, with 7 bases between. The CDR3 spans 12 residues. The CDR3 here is CSVDRGSYEQYF. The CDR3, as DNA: TGCAGCGTTGATCGGGGTTCCTACGAGCAGTACTTC.

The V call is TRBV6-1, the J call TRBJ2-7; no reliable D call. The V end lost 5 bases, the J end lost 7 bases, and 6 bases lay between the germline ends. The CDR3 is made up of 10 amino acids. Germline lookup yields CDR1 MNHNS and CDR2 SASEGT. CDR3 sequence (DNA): TGTGCCAGCAGTAGTTGGGAGCAGTACTTC. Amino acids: CASSSWEQYF.

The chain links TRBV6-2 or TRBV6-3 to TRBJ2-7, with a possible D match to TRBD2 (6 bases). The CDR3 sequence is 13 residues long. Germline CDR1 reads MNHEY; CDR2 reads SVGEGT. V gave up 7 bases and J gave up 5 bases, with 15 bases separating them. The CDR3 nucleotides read TGTGCCAGCAATCTTTCGGGAGTCCACGAGCAGTACTTC. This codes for CASNLSGVHEQYF.

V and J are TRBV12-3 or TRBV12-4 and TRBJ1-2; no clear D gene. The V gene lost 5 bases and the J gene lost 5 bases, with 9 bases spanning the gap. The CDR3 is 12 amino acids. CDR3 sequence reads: CASSGGYYGYTF. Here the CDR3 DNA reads TGTGCCAGCAGTGGAGGGTATTATGGCTACACCTTC.

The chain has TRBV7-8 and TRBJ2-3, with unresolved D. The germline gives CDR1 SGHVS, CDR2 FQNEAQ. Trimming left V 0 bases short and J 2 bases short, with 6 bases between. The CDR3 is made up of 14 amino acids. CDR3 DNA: TGTGCCAGCAGCTTAGCCCCCACCACAGATACGCAGTATTTT. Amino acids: CASSLAPTTDTQYF.

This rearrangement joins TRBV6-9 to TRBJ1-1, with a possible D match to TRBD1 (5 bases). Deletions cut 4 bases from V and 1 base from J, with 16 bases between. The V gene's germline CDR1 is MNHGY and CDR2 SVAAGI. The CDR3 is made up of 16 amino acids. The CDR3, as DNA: TGTGCCAGCAGTTCCCATCGGGGCACACGGAACACTGAAGCTTTCTTT. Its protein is CASSSHRGTRNTEAFF.

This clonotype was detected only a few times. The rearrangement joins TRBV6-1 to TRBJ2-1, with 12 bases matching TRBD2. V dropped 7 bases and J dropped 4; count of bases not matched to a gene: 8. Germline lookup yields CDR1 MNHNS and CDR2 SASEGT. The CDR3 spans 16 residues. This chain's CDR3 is CASKTTSGSLYNEQFF. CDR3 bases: TGTGCCAGCAAAACGACTAGCGGGAGCTTATACAATGAGCAGTTCTTC.

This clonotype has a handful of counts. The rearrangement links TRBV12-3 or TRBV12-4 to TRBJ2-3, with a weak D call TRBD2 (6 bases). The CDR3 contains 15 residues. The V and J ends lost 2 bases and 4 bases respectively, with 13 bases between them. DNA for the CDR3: TGTGCCAGCAGTTTAACTAGCAACCGAGCAGATACGCAGTATTTT. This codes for CASSLTSNRADTQYF.

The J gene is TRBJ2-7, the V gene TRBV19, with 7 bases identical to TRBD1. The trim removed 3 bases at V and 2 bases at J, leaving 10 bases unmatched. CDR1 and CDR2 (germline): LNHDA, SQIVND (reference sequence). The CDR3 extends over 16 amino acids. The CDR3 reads CASSIRPQGTTYEQYF. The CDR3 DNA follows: TGTGCCAGTAGTATTAGGCCACAGGGGACCACCTACGAGCAGTACTTC.

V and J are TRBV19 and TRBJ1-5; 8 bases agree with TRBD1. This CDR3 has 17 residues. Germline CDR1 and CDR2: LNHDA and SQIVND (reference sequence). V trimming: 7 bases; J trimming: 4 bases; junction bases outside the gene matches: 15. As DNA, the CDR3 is TGTGCCAGTACCCTTAACTGGGACAGGCCGCCGAATCAGCCCCAGCATTTT. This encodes CASTLNWDRPPNQPQHF.

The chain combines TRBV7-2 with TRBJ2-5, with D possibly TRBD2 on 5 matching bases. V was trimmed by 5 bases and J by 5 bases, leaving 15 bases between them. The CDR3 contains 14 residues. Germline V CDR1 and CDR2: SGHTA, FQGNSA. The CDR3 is CASSPTYEGETQYF. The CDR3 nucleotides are TGTGCCAGCAGCCCCACCTATGAGGGCGAGACCCAGTACTTC.

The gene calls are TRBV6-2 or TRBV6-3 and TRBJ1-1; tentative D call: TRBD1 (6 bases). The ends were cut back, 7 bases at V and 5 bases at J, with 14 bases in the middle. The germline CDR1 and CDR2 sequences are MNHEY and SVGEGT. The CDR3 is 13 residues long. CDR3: CASTRWGLTEAFF. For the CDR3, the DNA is TGTGCCAGCACACGATGGGGGCTGACTGAAGCTTTCTTT.

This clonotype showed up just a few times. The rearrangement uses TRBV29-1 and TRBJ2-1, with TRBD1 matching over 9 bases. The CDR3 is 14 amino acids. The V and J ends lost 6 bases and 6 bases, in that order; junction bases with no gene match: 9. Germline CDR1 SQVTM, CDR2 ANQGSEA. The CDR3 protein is CSVSGTGISNEQFF. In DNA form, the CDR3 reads TGCAGCGTCTCTGGGACAGGGATAAGCAATGAGCAGTTCTTC.

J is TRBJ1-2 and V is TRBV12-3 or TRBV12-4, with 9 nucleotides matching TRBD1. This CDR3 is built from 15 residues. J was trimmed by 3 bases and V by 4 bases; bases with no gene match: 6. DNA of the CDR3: TGTGCCAGCAGTTATCCGGGACAGGGACACTATGGCTACACCTTC. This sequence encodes CASSYPGQGHYGYTF.

CDR3 DNA: TGTGCCAGCAGTCATCCGACAGGGGTCGACAGCTCCTACAATGAGCAGTTCTTC. It encodes CASSHPTGVDSSYNEQFF. This chain links TRBV12-3 or TRBV12-4 with TRBJ2-1, with 8 bases matching TRBD1. V trimming: 5 bases; J trimming: 0 bases; junction bases outside the gene matches: 12. CDR3 length equals 18 residues.

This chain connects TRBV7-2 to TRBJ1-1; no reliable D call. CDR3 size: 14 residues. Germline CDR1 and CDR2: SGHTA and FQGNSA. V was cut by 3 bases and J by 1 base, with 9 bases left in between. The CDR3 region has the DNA TGTGCCAGCAGCTTTGCCGCGGGGAACACTGAAGCTTTCTTT. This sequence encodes CASSFAAGNTEAFF.

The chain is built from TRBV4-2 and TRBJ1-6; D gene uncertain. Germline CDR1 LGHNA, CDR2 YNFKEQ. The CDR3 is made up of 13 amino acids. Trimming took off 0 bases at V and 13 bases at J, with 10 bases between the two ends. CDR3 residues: CASSQDLSRPLHF. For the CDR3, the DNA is TGTGCCAGCAGCCAAGATCTTTCGAGGCCCCTCCACTTT.

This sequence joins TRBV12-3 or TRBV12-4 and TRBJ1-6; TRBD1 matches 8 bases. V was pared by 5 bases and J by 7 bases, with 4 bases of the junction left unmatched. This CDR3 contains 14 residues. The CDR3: CASSITGGNSPLHF. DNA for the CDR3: TGTGCCAGCAGTATAACAGGGGGGAATTCACCCCTCCACTTT.